This entry features one T cell receptor (beta chain) sequence. This entry is derived from a study of CD8+CD57+ T cells in acquired aplastic anemia. CDR1 and CDR2 from the germline V gene are LNHDA and SQIVND (reference sequence). The length of the CDR3 is 14 residues. V was pared by 2 bases and J by 6 bases, with 5 bases of the junction left unmatched. Genomic DNA templated the TCR beta VDJ and CDR3 profiling. TCRdb reanalysed the reads using MiXCR and keeps one entry per CDR3 protein. This table holds some 120,000 distinct CDR3 sequences, 48% found once. Sequencing input: sorted CD4+, CD8+, or CD8+CD57+ T cells (not recorded which) from PBMCs. This receptor was identified in a human donor in good health, serving as a control. The gene calls are TRBV19 and TRBJ2-3; TRBD1 aligns across 7 bases. CDR3 residues: CASSIRTGADTQYF. The DNA for the CDR3 is TGTGCCAGTAGTATACGCACAGGGGCTGATACGCAGTATTTT.